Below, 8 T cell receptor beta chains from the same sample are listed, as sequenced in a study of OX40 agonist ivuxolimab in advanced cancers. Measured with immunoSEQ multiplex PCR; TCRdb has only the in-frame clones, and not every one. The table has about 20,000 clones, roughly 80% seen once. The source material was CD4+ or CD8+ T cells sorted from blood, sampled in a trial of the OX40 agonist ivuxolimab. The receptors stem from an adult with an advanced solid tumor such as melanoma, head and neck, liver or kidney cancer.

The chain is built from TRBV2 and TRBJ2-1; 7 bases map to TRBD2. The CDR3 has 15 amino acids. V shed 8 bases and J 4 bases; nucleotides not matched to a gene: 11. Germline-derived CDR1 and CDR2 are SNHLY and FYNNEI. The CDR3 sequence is CASLLAGESYNEQFF. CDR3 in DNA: TGTGCCAGCCTTTTGGCGGGAGAGTCGTACAATGAGCAGTTCTTC. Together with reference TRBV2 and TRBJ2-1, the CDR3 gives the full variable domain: EPEVTQTPSHQVTQMGQEVILRCVPISNHLYFYWYRQILGQKVEFLVSFYNNEISEKSEIFDDQFSVERPDGSNFTLKIRSTKLEDSAMYFCASLLAGESYNEQFFGPGTRLTVL.

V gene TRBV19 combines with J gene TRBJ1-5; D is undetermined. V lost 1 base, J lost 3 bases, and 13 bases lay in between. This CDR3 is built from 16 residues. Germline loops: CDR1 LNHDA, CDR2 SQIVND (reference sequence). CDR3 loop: CASSIGTVGLNQPQHF. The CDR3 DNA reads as TGTGCCAGTAGTATAGGGACGGTAGGGCTCAATCAGCCCCAGCATTTT.

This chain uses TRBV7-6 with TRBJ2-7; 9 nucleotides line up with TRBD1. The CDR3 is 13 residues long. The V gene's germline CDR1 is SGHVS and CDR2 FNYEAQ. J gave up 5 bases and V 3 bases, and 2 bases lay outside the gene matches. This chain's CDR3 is CASSLGQGNEQYF. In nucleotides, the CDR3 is TGTGCCAGCAGCTTGGGACAGGGCAACGAGCAGTACTTC.

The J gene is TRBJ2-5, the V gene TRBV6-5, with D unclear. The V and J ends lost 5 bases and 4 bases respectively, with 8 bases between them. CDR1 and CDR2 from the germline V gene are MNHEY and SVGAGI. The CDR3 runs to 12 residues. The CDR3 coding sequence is TGTGCCAGCAGTACCCCAGGAGAGACCCAGTACTTC. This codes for CASSTPGETQYF.

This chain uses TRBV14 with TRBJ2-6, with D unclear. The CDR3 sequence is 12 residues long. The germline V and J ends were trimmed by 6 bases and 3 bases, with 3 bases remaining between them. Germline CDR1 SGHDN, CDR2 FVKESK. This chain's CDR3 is CASRSGANVLTF. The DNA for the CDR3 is TGTGCCAGCAGAAGTGGGGCCAACGTCCTGACTTTC.

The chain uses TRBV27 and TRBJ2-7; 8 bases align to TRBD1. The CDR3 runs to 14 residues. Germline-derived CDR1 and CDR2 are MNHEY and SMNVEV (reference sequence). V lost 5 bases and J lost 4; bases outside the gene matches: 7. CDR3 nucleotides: TGTGCCAGCAGTCCCGGGACAGGAGAGTACGAGCAGTACTTC. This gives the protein CASSPGTGEYEQYF.

The chain's CDR3 is CASSPRSRAYEQYF. Written as DNA, the CDR3 is TGTGCCAGCAGTCCAAGAAGCAGGGCTTACGAGCAGTACTTC. The rearrangement joins TRBV28 to TRBJ2-7, with D possibly matching TRBD1 (5 bases). V lost 5 bases, J lost 4 bases, and 15 bases lay in between. There are 14 residues in the CDR3. Germline-derived CDR1 and CDR2 are MDHEN and SYDVKM.

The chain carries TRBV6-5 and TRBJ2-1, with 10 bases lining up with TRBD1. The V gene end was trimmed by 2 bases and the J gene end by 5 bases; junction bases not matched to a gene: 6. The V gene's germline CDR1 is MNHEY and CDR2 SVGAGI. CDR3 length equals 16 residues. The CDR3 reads CASSYLDRGLNNEQFF. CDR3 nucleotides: TGTGCCAGCAGTTACCTCGACAGGGGGCTGAACAATGAGCAGTTCTTC.